This T cell receptor (beta chain) originates from a study of identical twins. Study results and caveats: The abundant beta clonotypes from cord blood had fewer insertions, and memory repertoires had none of this. Invariant MAIT and iNKT cells could partly confound zero-insertion analyses. Among beta out-of-frame sequences, excess sharing between twins appeared weaker.

The CDR3 length is 16 residues. CDR1 SQVTM and CDR2 ANQGSEA come from the germline V gene. V lost 6 bases to trimming and J lost 4 bases; unmatched junction nucleotides: 7. Via MiXCR, TCRdb re-called the 5' RACE reads, giving one row per CDR3 protein. Of about 660,000 distinct CDR3 sequences listed, 8.6% are singletons. This clonotype has more than one count but fewer than ten. The antigen remains undetermined. The data were also submitted as part of a second study, on yellow fever vaccine responses in identical twins. That source notes: Among the twins, the vaccine T cell response reportedly seemed partly convergent and partly personalized.

This clonotype originated in a woman younger than 35 in good health. V usage is TRBV29-1 and J usage is TRBJ2-3; 16 bases fit TRBD2. Sequenced: PBMCs. CDR3 amino acids: CSVKGTSGRAPDTQYF. The CDR3, as DNA: TGCAGCGTGAAAGGGACTAGCGGGAGGGCCCCAGATACGCAGTATTTT.